The clone carrying this TCR beta chain was recorded once. The germline gives CDR1 MNHEY, CDR2 SVGAGI. V gave up 4 bases and J gave up 7 bases; unmatched junction bases: 8. This CDR3 comprises 16 residues. This specimen comes from a study of blood T cell repertoires in COVID-19. Whole-study context: Spain, Italy and the United States supplied samples that represented acute and convalescent COVID-19. In each case, the material was cDNA or gDNA derived from T cells, B-cell-depleted T cells, or PBMCs.

In the original workflow: The authors estimated nucleated cell counts from reference gene primer amplification. Sequencing was performed with immunoSEQ multiplex PCR; in TCRdb, only in-frame clones are kept and a portion is missing. D and trimming come from the DNA, and the V and J calls and clone size come from that table. Altogether over 200,000 clones are present, 88% being singletons, with the ten largest covering about 0.8%. This sequence was found in a woman in her twenties or thirties with acute or convalescent COVID-19. Sequences were obtained from peripheral blood. V is TRBV6-5 and J is TRBJ2-2; 11 nucleotides agree with TRBD2. CDR3 coding DNA: TGTGCCAGCAGTTTTAGTAGCGGGAGGGTACTCGGGGAGCTGTTTTTT. It translates to CASSFSSGRVLGELFF.